Listed below are T cell receptor beta chains from one sample, sequenced in a study of cytomegalovirus exposure and HLA in healthy donors. TCRdb's table, derived via immunoSEQ multiplex PCR, lists solely in-frame clones and lacks some. The sample shows 150,000 or so clones, 55% to 70% of them seen only once. The material sequenced was PBMCs. Source of these receptors: a woman aged 25-40 years in good health and CMV-seropositive. CDR3s include the opening cysteine and the closing phenylalanine or tryptophan. Each record gives: V gene, J gene, D gene, clone size, CDR3 protein, CDR3 DNA. D genes are given only for firm matches. Some rows have no size entry. The others give once, few or many, or a class for an expanded clone.

v_gene: TRBV5-1; j_gene: TRBJ2-3; d_gene: TRBD2; abundance: .; CDR3aa: CASSEGLTHVNTDTQYF; CDR3nt: TGCGCCAGCAGCGAGGGACTAACCCACGTTAACACAGATACGCAGTATTTT
v_gene: TRBV30; j_gene: TRBJ2-2; d_gene: .; abundance: .; CDR3aa: CAWSLRGTGELFF; CDR3nt: TGTGCCTGGAGTTTGAGGGGGACCGGGGAGCTGTTTTTT
v_gene: TRBV30; j_gene: TRBJ2-1; d_gene: TRBD1; abundance: .; CDR3aa: CAWRSQGAYFGEQFF; CDR3nt: TGTGCCTGGAGGAGTCAGGGGGCGTATTTTGGTGAGCAGTTCTTC
v_gene: TRBV18; j_gene: TRBJ1-3; d_gene: .; abundance: few; CDR3aa: CASSPAGISGNTIYF; CDR3nt: TGTGCCAGCTCACCTGCAGGGATCTCTGGAAACACCATATATTTT
v_gene: TRBV6-5; j_gene: TRBJ2-2; d_gene: TRBD2; abundance: .; CDR3aa: CASKAGVTGELFF; CDR3nt: TGTGCCAGCAAAGCGGGAGTAACAGGGGAGCTGTTTTTT
v_gene: TRBV5-6; j_gene: TRBJ1-1; d_gene: .; abundance: few; CDR3aa: CASSSGWTEAFF; CDR3nt: TGTGCCAGCAGCTCAGGGTGGACTGAAGCTTTCTTT
v_gene: TRBV7-8; j_gene: TRBJ2-1; d_gene: .; abundance: .; CDR3aa: CASSTKRYSYNEQFF; CDR3nt: TGTGCCAGCAGCACCAAGCGGTACTCCTACAATGAGCAGTTCTTC
v_gene: TRBV10-3; j_gene: TRBJ1-1; d_gene: .; abundance: few; CDR3aa: CAIGPDSNTEAFF; CDR3nt: TGTGCCATCGGCCCAGATTCGAACACTGAAGCTTTCTTT
v_gene: TRBV7-2; j_gene: TRBJ2-5; d_gene: .; abundance: .; CDR3aa: CASSSPSRSAETQYF; CDR3nt: TGTGCCAGCAGCTCCCCTTCCAGGTCCGCGGAGACCCAGTACTTC
v_gene: TRBV11-2; j_gene: TRBJ1-2; d_gene: .; abundance: .; CDR3aa: CASSYGQLNYGYTF; CDR3nt: TGTGCCAGCAGCTACGGACAGCTTAACTATGGCTACACCTTC
v_gene: TRBV5-1; j_gene: TRBJ2-5; d_gene: TRBD2; abundance: few; CDR3aa: CASSLRLAGSQETQYF; CDR3nt: TGCGCCAGCAGCTTAAGACTAGCGGGATCTCAAGAGACCCAGTACTTC
v_gene: TRBV7-2; j_gene: TRBJ1-2; d_gene: .; abundance: .; CDR3aa: CASSSSVANYGYTF; CDR3nt: TGTGCCAGCAGCTCCTCCGTTGCTAACTATGGCTACACCTTC
v_gene: TRBV7-9; j_gene: TRBJ1-2; d_gene: .; abundance: .; CDR3aa: CSSSLEADSRTF; CDR3nt: TGTTCCAGCAGCTTAGAGGCCGACTCGAGGACCTTC
v_gene: TRBV7-8; j_gene: TRBJ1-1; d_gene: .; abundance: .; CDR3aa: CASSSDSLNTEAFF; CDR3nt: TGTGCCAGCAGCTCCGACAGCCTGAACACTGAAGCTTTCTTT
v_gene: TRBV6-1; j_gene: TRBJ1-1; d_gene: TRBD1; abundance: .; CDR3aa: CASSDGQGSEAFF; CDR3nt: TGTGCCAGCAGTGACGGACAGGGTTCTGAAGCTTTCTTT
v_gene: TRBV5-1; j_gene: TRBJ2-1; d_gene: .; abundance: .; CDR3aa: CASSLGDNNEQFF; CDR3nt: TGCGCCAGCAGCTTGGGGGACAACAATGAGCAGTTCTTC